These T cell receptor beta chains were read from a single sample in a study of blood T cell repertoires in COVID-19. Measured with immunoSEQ multiplex PCR; TCRdb has only the in-frame clones, and not every one. The sample lists some 260,000 clones; 85% to 90% were seen once. Sequenced sample: PBMCs or T cells enriched from blood (not recorded which). The receptors were sampled from a man in his forties or fifties who had recovered from COVID-19. CDR3s include the opening cysteine and the closing phenylalanine or tryptophan. A D gene is named only where the DNA matches it firmly. The size field is filled for only some rows; it gives once, few, many or a size class.

V: TRBV7-2; J: TRBJ1-4; D: TRBD1; size: .; CDR3: CASSHGQGGGNEKLFF; DNA: TGTGCCAGCAGCCACGGACAGGGGGGAGGTAATGAAAAACTGTTTTTT
V: TRBV4-2; J: TRBJ2-7; D: .; size: once; CDR3: CASSHEGYEQYF; DNA: TGTGCCAGCAGCCATGAGGGCTACGAGCAGTACTTC
V: TRBV30; J: TRBJ1-2; D: TRBD1; size: .; CDR3: CAWSVRFFGQGESENYGYTF; DNA: TGTGCCTGGAGTGTACGTTTTTTTGGCCAGGGGGAAAGCGAGAACTATGGCTACACCTTC
V: TRBV9; J: TRBJ1-4; D: .; size: .; CDR3: CASSPWRGANEKLFF; DNA: TGTGCCAGCAGCCCCTGGAGGGGCGCTAATGAAAAACTGTTTTTT
V: TRBV7-8; J: TRBJ1-6; D: TRBD1; size: .; CDR3: CASSLTSGGRSPLHF; DNA: TGTGCCAGCAGCTTGACTTCAGGGGGTCGCTCACCCCTCCACTTT
V: TRBV28; J: TRBJ1-2; D: .; size: .; CDR3: CASSLGGPYGYTF; DNA: TGTGCCAGCAGTTTAGGGGGCCCCTATGGCTACACCTTC
V: TRBV27; J: TRBJ2-5; D: .; size: .; CDR3: CASSLSSGSQETQYF; DNA: TGTGCCAGCAGTTTATCTTCGGGGTCCCAAGAGACCCAGTACTTC
V: TRBV6-5; J: TRBJ2-1; D: TRBD1; size: .; CDR3: CASRSTGGASNEQFF; DNA: TGTGCCAGCAGGTCGACAGGGGGCGCATCGAATGAGCAGTTCTTC
V: TRBV7-8; J: TRBJ2-7; D: .; size: few; CDR3: CASSLVELKGSYEQYF; DNA: TGTGCCAGCAGCTTAGTGGAATTAAAGGGGTCCTACGAGCAGTACTTC
V: TRBV6-1; J: TRBJ2-7; D: TRBD2; size: .; CDR3: CASSDLAGGTYEQYF; DNA: TGTGCCAGCAGTGATTTAGCGGGGGGCACGTACGAGCAGTACTTC
V: TRBV19; J: TRBJ1-2; D: TRBD1; size: .; CDR3: CASSIDLPRFDRGDGYTF; DNA: TGTGCCAGTAGTATAGATCTCCCAAGATTTGACAGGGGAGATGGCTACACCTTC
V: TRBV3-1/TRBV3-2; J: TRBJ2-5; D: .; size: .; CDR3: CASRRTTGEETQYF; DNA: TGTGCCAGCAGGAGGACAACAGGCGAGGAGACCCAGTACTTC
V: TRBV18; J: TRBJ1-2; D: TRBD1; size: .; CDR3: CASAPGQGAYGYTF; DNA: TGTGCCAGCGCCCCGGGACAGGGGGCGTATGGCTACACCTTC
V: TRBV7-2; J: TRBJ2-3; D: .; size: .; CDR3: CASSLWSTSTDTQYF; DNA: TGTGCCAGCAGCTTATGGTCGACTAGCACAGATACGCAGTATTTT
V: TRBV24-1; J: TRBJ2-7; D: .; size: .; CDR3: CATSDSTAFSYEQYF; DNA: TGTGCCACCAGTGATTCGACAGCTTTTTCCTACGAGCAGTACTTC
V: TRBV3-1/TRBV3-2; J: TRBJ1-2; D: TRBD1; size: .; CDR3: CASSQSGQGVGFYGYTF; DNA: TGTGCCAGCAGTCAGTCGGGACAGGGAGTCGGGTTCTATGGCTACACCTTC
V: TRBV28; J: TRBJ2-7; D: TRBD1; size: once; CDR3: CASSHGNRGYEQYF; DNA: TGTGCCAGCAGCCACGGAAACAGGGGCTACGAGCAGTACTTC
V: TRBV5-1; J: TRBJ2-4; D: TRBD2; size: once; CDR3: CASSLVYETSAKNIQYF; DNA: TGCGCCAGCAGCTTGGTTTATGAGACTAGCGCCAAAAACATTCAGTACTTC
V: TRBV5-1; J: TRBJ1-2; D: .; size: .; CDR3: CASSFTRGNYGYTF; DNA: TGCGCCAGCAGCTTTACCCGCGGGAACTATGGCTACACCTTC
V: TRBV27; J: TRBJ2-7; D: TRBD1; size: .; CDR3: CASSWGTGDYEQYF; DNA: TGTGCCAGCAGTTGGGGGACAGGCGATTACGAGCAGTACTTC
V: TRBV6-5; J: TRBJ1-1; D: TRBD1; size: .; CDR3: CASRDRGNTEAFF; DNA: TGTGCCAGCAGGGACAGGGGGAACACTGAAGCTTTCTTT
V: TRBV11-2; J: TRBJ2-2; D: TRBD2; size: .; CDR3: CASSLGTSGRSGELFF; DNA: TGTGCCAGCAGCCTTGGGACTAGCGGGAGGAGCGGGGAGCTGTTTTTT
V: TRBV12-3/TRBV12-4; J: TRBJ2-5; D: .; size: .; CDR3: CASSFGSQETQYF; DNA: TGTGCCAGCAGTTTTGGCAGCCAAGAGACCCAGTACTTC
V: TRBV19; J: TRBJ1-2; D: TRBD1; size: .; CDR3: CASSRGSNYGYTF; DNA: TGTGCCAGTAGCAGGGGGAGCAACTATGGCTACACCTTC
V: TRBV7-3; J: TRBJ2-6; D: TRBD2; size: .; CDR3: CASTLAGGGFAGANVLTF; DNA: TGTGCCAGCACCCTAGCGGGAGGAGGGTTTGCTGGGGCCAACGTCCTGACTTTC
V: TRBV4-3; J: TRBJ2-1; D: .; size: .; CDR3: CASSLEREVYNEQFF; DNA: TGCGCCAGCAGCCTGGAGAGGGAGGTTTACAATGAGCAGTTCTTC
V: TRBV4-3; J: TRBJ2-7; D: .; size: few; CDR3: CASSQDVSGSPYEQYF; DNA: TGCGCCAGCAGCCAAGATGTTTCAGGGTCCCCCTACGAGCAGTACTTC
V: TRBV12-5; J: TRBJ2-3; D: .; size: .; CDR3: CASGLGQVSTDTQYF; DNA: TGTGCTAGTGGTTTGGGACAGGTTAGCACAGATACGCAGTATTTT
V: TRBV5-1; J: TRBJ2-7; D: .; size: .; CDR3: CASSAQDSRTYEQYF; DNA: TGCGCCAGCAGCGCCCAGGACAGCCGAACCTACGAGCAGTACTTC
V: TRBV6-2/TRBV6-3; J: TRBJ2-2; D: .; size: .; CDR3: CASSSPGMNTGELFF; DNA: TGTGCCAGCAGTTCCCCCGGTATGAACACCGGGGAGCTGTTTTTT
V: TRBV9; J: TRBJ2-1; D: TRBD2; size: .; CDR3: CASSVSGTSGFAYNEQFF; DNA: TGTGCCAGCAGCGTGAGCGGGACTAGCGGGTTCGCCTACAATGAGCAGTTCTTC
V: TRBV19; J: TRBJ1-2; D: TRBD1; size: .; CDR3: CASSQTGAHGYTF; DNA: TGTGCCAGTAGTCAGACAGGGGCCCATGGCTACACCTTC
V: TRBV5-8; J: TRBJ1-4; D: .; size: .; CDR3: CASSFLGLDEKLFF; DNA: TGTGCCAGCAGCTTTCTGGGTCTAGATGAAAAACTGTTTTTT
V: TRBV19; J: TRBJ1-1; D: .; size: .; CDR3: CASSRAGTEAFF; DNA: TGTGCCAGTAGTAGGGCGGGCACTGAAGCTTTCTTT
V: TRBV5-1; J: TRBJ2-7; D: TRBD1; size: .; CDR3: CASSAWTGFVGTSYEQYF; DNA: TGCGCCAGCAGCGCCTGGACAGGGTTTGTGGGGACCTCCTACGAGCAGTACTTC
V: TRBV7-9; J: TRBJ2-2; D: .; size: .; CDR3: CASSFLPGMNTGELFF; DNA: TGTGCCAGCAGCTTCTTGCCAGGGATGAACACCGGGGAGCTGTTTTTT
V: TRBV5-1; J: TRBJ2-4; D: .; size: once; CDR3: CASSPGSGILAKNIQYF; DNA: TGCGCCAGCAGCCCTGGGTCGGGGATCTTAGCCAAAAACATTCAGTACTTC
V: TRBV6-5; J: TRBJ1-3; D: TRBD1; size: .; CDR3: CASRRTGSRNTIYF; DNA: TGTGCCAGCAGGAGGACAGGGTCCCGAAACACCATATATTTT
V: TRBV6-5; J: TRBJ1-1; D: .; size: .; CDR3: CASSYFSAGAEAFF; DNA: TGTGCCAGCAGTTACTTCAGTGCAGGGGCTGAAGCTTTCTTT
V: TRBV29-1; J: TRBJ1-2; D: .; size: .; CDR3: CSVDSGQGYGYTF; DNA: TGCAGCGTTGACTCCGGGCAGGGTTATGGCTACACCTTC
V: TRBV3-1/TRBV3-2; J: TRBJ2-5; D: .; size: .; CDR3: CASSQDSPGEETQYF; DNA: TGTGCCAGCAGCCAAGATAGTCCGGGGGAAGAGACCCAGTACTTC
V: TRBV2; J: TRBJ2-1; D: .; size: .; CDR3: CASTPLQGGGQFF; DNA: TGTGCCAGCACCCCTCTGCAGGGGGGCGGGCAGTTCTTC
V: TRBV6-2/TRBV6-3; J: TRBJ2-1; D: TRBD2; size: .; CDR3: CATSPFGMASGYNEQFF; DNA: TGTGCCACCAGCCCTTTCGGAATGGCTAGCGGTTACAATGAGCAGTTCTTC
V: TRBV7-2; J: TRBJ2-5; D: .; size: once; CDR3: CASSPPVGRETQYF; DNA: TGTGCCAGCAGCCCACCAGTGGGGCGAGAGACCCAGTACTTC
V: TRBV27; J: TRBJ2-5; D: TRBD2; size: .; CDR3: CASSFGLAGAETQYF; DNA: TGTGCCAGCAGTTTCGGACTAGCGGGCGCGGAGACCCAGTACTTC